The following is a T cell receptor (beta chain) sequence with its context. These data originate in a study of blood T cell repertoires in COVID-19. The overall study: Samples came from the United States, Italy and Spain, spanning acute and convalescent COVID-19. Nucleic acid was either cDNA or gDNA, and it came from T cells, B-cell-depleted T cells, or PBMCs.

Data came from immunoSEQ multiplex PCR; TCRdb stores just in-frame clones and leaves some out. The repertoire consists of about 170,000 clones, with approximately 85% occurring once and the leading ten covering about 6.9%. The germline gives CDR1 SQVTM, CDR2 ANQGSEA. The CDR3 is 15 amino acids. V trimming: 5 bases; J trimming: 4 bases; junction bases outside the gene matches: 5. The Seattle patients joined while their infection was active and were tracked longitudinally afterward. The chain uses TRBV29-1 and TRBJ2-2; 12 nucleotides align to TRBD1. The TCR comes from an elderly man with COVID-19, enrolled during active disease. The sequenced sample consisted of peripheral blood. As DNA, the CDR3 is TGCAGCGTTACCGGGACAGGGGGCGGCACCGGGGAGCTGTTTTTT. It translates to CSVTGTGGGTGELFF.